Presented here are 3 T cell receptor beta chains from one specimen sequenced in a study of blood T cell repertoires in COVID-19. Generated by immunoSEQ multiplex PCR, the TCRdb table keeps only in-frame clones and is missing some. The sample contains some 31,000 clones, under 95% of which appear only once. The sequenced sample was peripheral blood. These receptors were obtained from a man aged 45-65 years with active COVID-19.

The chain employs TRBV19 and TRBJ1-2; D unclear. Deletions cut 3 bases from V and 5 bases from J, with 19 bases between. CDR1 and CDR2 from the germline V gene are LNHDA and SQIVND (reference sequence). The CDR3 is made up of 16 amino acids. CDR3 sequence reads: CASSILGESGKYGYTF. In DNA form, the CDR3 reads TGTGCCAGTAGTATTCTTGGGGAGAGTGGGAAGTATGGCTACACCTTC.

CDR3 in amino acids: CASSQEQGSYEQYF. The CDR3 DNA follows: TGCGCCAGCAGCCAAGAACAGGGTTCCTACGAGCAGTACTTC. This sequence joins TRBV4-1 and TRBJ2-7; tentatively, D is TRBD1 (6 bases). CDR3 length: 14 residues. V was trimmed by 0 bases and J by 1 base, leaving 7 bases between them. Germline values: CDR1 MGHRA, CDR2 YSYEKL.

This clone occurred once. The chain uses TRBV6-1 and TRBJ2-5; 7 bases line up with TRBD2. The CDR3 loop spans 16 amino acids. The germline V gene has CDR1 MNHNS and CDR2 SASEGT. V shed 2 bases, J shed 7 bases, and the junction held 13 bases outside the gene matches. CDR3 loop: CASSEREGQAPTTQYF. The CDR3, as DNA: TGTGCCAGCAGTGAAAGGGAGGGGCAGGCCCCCACGACCCAGTACTTC.